This passage covers 19 T cell receptor beta chains from one sample sequenced in a study of CD8 T cells in ankylosing spondylitis. MiXCR was run by TCRdb on the 5' RACE reads, yielding one entry per CDR3 protein. The repertoire holds about 230,000 distinct CDR3 sequences, with approximately 7.6% as singletons. The sequencing sample was made of blood, either unsorted or a sorted T cell fraction (not recorded which). Source of these receptors: a female donor with ankylosing spondylitis or in good health (not recorded which).

This clonotype was counted ten times or more. The rearrangement links TRBV2 to TRBJ1-1; perhaps TRBD1 as D (5 bases). V lost 8 bases and J lost 5, with 9 bases in between. The CDR3 covers 11 residues. Germline assignment: CDR1 SNHLY and CDR2 FYNNEI. The CDR3 loop reads CASLRGTEAFF. The CDR3 bases are TGTGCCAGCCTACGGGGGACTGAAGCTTTCTTT.

This clonotype has at least ten counts. J is TRBJ2-7 and V is TRBV20-1; tentative D call: TRBD1 (6 bases). Trimming took 6 bases from V and 3 from J, leaving 12 bases between them. Germline CDR1 is DFQATT and CDR2 is SNEGSKA (reference sequence). The CDR3 is made up of 12 amino acids. The CDR3 is CSAPGDIYEQYF. The CDR3 DNA reads as TGCAGTGCCCCAGGGGATATCTACGAGCAGTACTTC.

The rearrangement joins TRBV29-1 to TRBJ2-7, with D perhaps being TRBD1 or TRBD2 (5 bases each). The CDR3 has 12 residues. Germline V gene lookup returns CDR1 SQVTM and CDR2 ANQGSEA. Trimming took off 7 bases at V and 5 bases at J, with 15 bases between the two ends. CDR3 region: CSGEGYKHEQYF. The CDR3 DNA is TGCAGCGGCGAGGGGTACAAGCACGAGCAGTACTTC.

This clonotype was observed at least ten times. The gene calls are TRBV20-1 and TRBJ1-2; D gene ambiguous. Trimming took 0 bases from V and 4 from J, leaving 6 bases between them. CDR3 size: 12 residues. CDR1 DFQATT and CDR2 SNEGSKA come from the germline V gene (reference sequence). CDR3 protein: CSAREPIYGYTF. The CDR3 coding sequence is TGCAGTGCTAGAGAACCTATCTATGGCTACACCTTC.

Many counts were recorded for this clonotype. V usage is TRBV5-5 and J usage is TRBJ2-7; a weak D match, TRBD1 (5 bases). The germline V and J ends were trimmed by 0 bases and 4 bases, with 17 bases remaining between them. The CDR3 is 16 residues long. CDR1 and CDR2 (germline): SGHKS, YYEKEE (reference sequence). In DNA, the CDR3 is TGTGCCAGCAGCTTGGAGGTAGCCATGGGGCTTTACGAGCAGTACTTC. It specifies CASSLEVAMGLYEQYF.

This clonotype was observed many times. The rearrangement links TRBV7-2 to TRBJ1-1, with 11 bases fitting TRBD1. The CDR3 sequence is 14 residues long. V lost 5 bases and J lost 11; bases outside the gene matches: 10. Looked up from germline, CDR1 is SGHTA and CDR2 is FQGNSA. DNA for the CDR3: TGTGCCAGCAGCCCGGACAGGGGGCGTGTAGTGGCTTTCTTT. Translating gives CASSPDRGRVVAFF.

In its sample, this clonotype was seen a few times. The genes are TRBV5-1 and TRBJ2-7; 11 bases are shared with TRBD1. CDR1 SGHRS and CDR2 YFSETQ come from the germline V gene. V lost 4 bases to trimming and J lost 5 bases; unmatched junction nucleotides: 5. The CDR3 totals 14 residues. CDR3 DNA sequence: TGCGCCAGCAGCCTGGGACAGGGGGGCAACGAGCAGTACTTC. Translating it yields CASSLGQGGNEQYF.

This clonotype was recorded many times. The chain has TRBV20-1 and TRBJ2-3; weak D call: TRBD2 (5 bases). Trimming stripped 1 base from V and 0 bases from J, with 11 bases between. This CDR3 has 15 residues. Germline V lookup: CDR1 DFQATT, CDR2 SNEGSKA (reference sequence). The CDR3 loop reads CSARVPAVSTDTQYF. CDR3 DNA: TGCAGTGCTAGAGTTCCAGCGGTTAGCACAGATACGCAGTATTTT.

This clonotype was recorded many times. CDR3: CASSAPFPRDEQFF. As DNA, the CDR3 is TGTGCCAGCAGTGCCCCCTTTCCGCGGGATGAGCAGTTCTTC. The V call is TRBV6-1, the J call TRBJ2-1; maybe TRBD2 (5 bases). Germline CDR1 and CDR2: MNHNS and SASEGT. The germline V and J ends were trimmed by 4 bases and 8 bases, with 15 bases remaining between them. The CDR3 is made up of 14 amino acids.

This clonotype was seen ten or more times. V and J are TRBV5-1 and TRBJ1-6; 7 nucleotides line up with TRBD1. V shed 5 bases and J 7 bases; nucleotides not matched to a gene: 12. CDR1 and CDR2 (germline): SGHRS, YFSETQ. The CDR3 runs to 16 residues. The DNA of the CDR3 is TGCGCCAGCAGTTCAATCTCAGGACAGGCAAATTCACCCCTCCACTTT. Translation: CASSSISGQANSPLHF.

This clonotype has ten or more counts. The chain couples TRBV20-1 to TRBJ2-5; D is possibly TRBD1 (5 bases). This CDR3 has 14 residues. Germline CDR1 reads DFQATT; CDR2 reads SNEGSKA (reference sequence). Trimming took 6 bases from V and 7 from J, leaving 21 bases between them. The CDR3 nucleotides read TGCAGTGCCCCGCCCCACAGGCAGGAAGGGACCCAGTACTTC. Amino acids: CSAPPHRQEGTQYF.

Ten or more counts support this clonotype. The chain is built from TRBV20-1 and TRBJ2-1, with 7 bases fitting TRBD1. Germline CDR1 reads DFQATT; CDR2 reads SNEGSKA (reference sequence). V dropped 6 bases and J dropped 3; count of bases not matched to a gene: 11. CDR3 length equals 15 residues. The CDR3 DNA follows: TGCAGTGCCAGGGGGACGGACCGGAACTACAATGAGCAGTTCTTC. Its translation is CSARGTDRNYNEQFF.

This clonotype was recorded at least ten times. This CDR3 reads CASSPIQGGTTMNTEAFF. The CDR3 DNA reads as TGTGCCAGCTCACCGATTCAAGGGGGGACTACTATGAACACTGAAGCTTTCTTT. The chain joins TRBV18 to TRBJ1-1; perhaps TRBD1 as D (6 bases). CDR3 length equals 18 residues. Trimming took off 3 bases at V and 0 bases at J, with 20 bases between the two ends. Germline CDR1 and CDR2: KGHSH and LQKENI.

This clonotype was seen at least ten times. A junction end diverges from the germline sequence, so it may reflect a read error. CDR3 amino acids: CASSLATTGVNTEAFF. CDR3 DNA: TGTGCCAGCAGTTTGGCTACGACAGGAGTTAACACTGAAGCTTTCTTT. The V and J genes are TRBV5-5 and TRBJ1-1; tentative D call: TRBD1 (6 bases). The CDR3 sequence is 16 residues long. CDR1 is SGHKS and CDR2 is YYEKEE in the germline V gene (reference sequence).

There are many counts of this clonotype. The V call is TRBV25-1, the J call TRBJ2-1; D unresolved. The CDR3 consists of 12 residues. Germline assignment: CDR1 MGHDK and CDR2 SYGVNS. Trimming took 3 bases from V and 6 from J, leaving 6 bases between them. CDR3 in DNA: TGTGCCAGCAGTGAGACGTCCAATGAGCAGTTCTTC. Amino acids: CASSETSNEQFF. Based on the CDR3 plus reference TRBV25-1 and TRBJ2-1, the full variable domain is EADIYQTPRYLVIGTGKKITLECSQTMGHDKMYWYQQDPGMELHLIHYSYGVNSTEKGDLSSESTVSRIRTEHFPLTLESARPSHTSQYLCASSETSNEQFFGPGTRLTVL.

The sample holds many counts of this clonotype. The chain uses TRBV12-3 or TRBV12-4 and TRBJ2-7; D possibly corresponds to TRBD1 (5 bases). The CDR3 contains 14 residues. Trimming took off 3 bases at V and 7 bases at J, with 16 bases between the two ends. The CDR3: CASSFTQGGREQYF. CDR3 in DNA: TGTGCCAGCAGTTTTACCCAGGGCGGTAGGGAGCAGTACTTC.

For this clonotype: An end of the junction does not agree with germline; a read error may underlie this. The chain is built from TRBV7-7 and TRBJ2-7; perhaps TRBD2 as D (6 bases). CDR3 length equals 13 residues. Germline assignment: CDR1 SSHAT and CDR2 FNYEAQ (reference sequence). CDR3: CASSAKVGGEQYF. The CDR3 nucleotides read TGTGCTAGCAGCGCGAAAGTGGGGGGCGAGCAGTACTTC.

This clonotype has more than one count but fewer than ten. The chain has TRBV6-1 and TRBJ2-3; 13 nucleotides agree with TRBD2. Germline lookup yields CDR1 MNHNS and CDR2 SASEGT. V lost 6 bases and J lost 5; bases outside the gene matches: 5. The CDR3 spans 15 residues. DNA for the CDR3: TGTGCCAGCAGCCTGGGACTAGCGGGAAGAGATACGCAGTATTTT. Protein sequence: CASSLGLAGRDTQYF.

The gene calls are TRBV28 and TRBJ2-1, with TRBD1 identical over 7 bases. Germline V gives CDR1 MDHEN, CDR2 SYDVKM. V dropped 6 bases and J dropped 7; count of bases not matched to a gene: 12. CDR3 size: 15 residues. The CDR3 nucleotides read TGTGCCAGCAGCCCGGACAGGCTCGGTCTTAATGAGCAGTTCTTC. The encoded protein is CASSPDRLGLNEQFF.